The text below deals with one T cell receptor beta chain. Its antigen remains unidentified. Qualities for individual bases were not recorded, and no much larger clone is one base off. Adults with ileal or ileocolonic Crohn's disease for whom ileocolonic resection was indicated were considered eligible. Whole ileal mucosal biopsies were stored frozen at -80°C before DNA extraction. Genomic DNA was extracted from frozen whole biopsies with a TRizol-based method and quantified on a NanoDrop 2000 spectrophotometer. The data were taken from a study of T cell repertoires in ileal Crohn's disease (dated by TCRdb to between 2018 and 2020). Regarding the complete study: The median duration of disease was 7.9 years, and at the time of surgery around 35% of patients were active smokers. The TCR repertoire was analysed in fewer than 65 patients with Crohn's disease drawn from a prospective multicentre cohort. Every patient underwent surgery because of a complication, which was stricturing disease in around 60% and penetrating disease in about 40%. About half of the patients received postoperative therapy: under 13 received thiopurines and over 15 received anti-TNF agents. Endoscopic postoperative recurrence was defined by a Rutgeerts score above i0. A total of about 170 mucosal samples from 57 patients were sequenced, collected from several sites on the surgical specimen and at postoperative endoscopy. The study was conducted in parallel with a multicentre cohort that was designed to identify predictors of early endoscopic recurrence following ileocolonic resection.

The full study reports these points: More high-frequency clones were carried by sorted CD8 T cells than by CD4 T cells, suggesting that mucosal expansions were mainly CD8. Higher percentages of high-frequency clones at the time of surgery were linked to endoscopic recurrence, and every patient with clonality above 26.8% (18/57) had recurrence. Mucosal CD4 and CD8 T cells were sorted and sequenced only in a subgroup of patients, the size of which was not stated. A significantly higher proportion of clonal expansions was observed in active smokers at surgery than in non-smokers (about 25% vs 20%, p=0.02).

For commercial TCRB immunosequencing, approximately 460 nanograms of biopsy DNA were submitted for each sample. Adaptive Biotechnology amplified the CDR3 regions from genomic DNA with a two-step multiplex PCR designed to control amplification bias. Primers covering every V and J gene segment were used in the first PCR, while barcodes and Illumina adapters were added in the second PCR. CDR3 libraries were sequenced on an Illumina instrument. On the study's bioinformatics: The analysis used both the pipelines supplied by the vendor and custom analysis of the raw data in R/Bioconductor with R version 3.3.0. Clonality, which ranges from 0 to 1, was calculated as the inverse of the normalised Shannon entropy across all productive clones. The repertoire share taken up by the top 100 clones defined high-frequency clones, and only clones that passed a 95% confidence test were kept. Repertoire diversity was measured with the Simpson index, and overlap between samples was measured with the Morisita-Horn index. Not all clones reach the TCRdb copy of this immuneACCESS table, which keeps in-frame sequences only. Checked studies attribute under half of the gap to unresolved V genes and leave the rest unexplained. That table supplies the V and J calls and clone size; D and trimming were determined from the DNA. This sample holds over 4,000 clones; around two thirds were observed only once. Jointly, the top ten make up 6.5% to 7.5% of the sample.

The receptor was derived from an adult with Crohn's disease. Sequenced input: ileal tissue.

The DNA sequence is given as TGTGCCAGCAGCTCCCTGCGGGGGGGCGGCCCAGATACGCAGTATTTT. Its protein is CASSSLRGGGPDTQYF. The receptor chain draws on TRBV7-2 and TRBJ2-3, and 9 junctional nucleotides match TRBD2. The germline V and J ends show losses of 4 bases and 4 bases respectively, and no gene match explains 9 bases of the junction. The CDR3, cysteine through phenylalanine, is 16 amino acids long. Only CDR3 DNA remains: 48 bases, in frame from the first base. CDR1 is given as SGHTA and CDR2 as FQGNSA, both from the germline V gene.